This T cell receptor beta chain emerged from a study of shared clonotypes between healthy human individuals (dated by TCRdb to the early 2020s). Background for the entire study: The cohort comprised a couple of women and a few men aged 18 to 49 years. For each donor, CD4 naive and CD4 memory were each given three plates, CD8 naive was given two plates, and CD8 memory was given one plate. To estimate repertoire size and how much clonotype sharing occurs between individuals, the study deeply sequenced the blood TCR repertoires of five or six healthy adults. To increase sequencing depth and limit assay-specific biases, different laboratories used diverse techniques to prepare libraries and sequence TCR repertoires. Each donor's leukapheresis produced roughly between roughly 0.9 and 8.9 billion PBMCs. The full study reports these points: Sampling was restricted to blood, and TCR repertoires in tissues likely differ from the TCR repertoires found in blood. Even with the large sequencing depth, rarefaction of the sorted-subset datasets indicated that sequencing was incomplete. Because the study included only a small number of donors, the genetic and exposure-history diversity represented was limited. Naive subsets generally had larger estimated clonotype richness than memory subsets did. Pairwise subsampling indicated that sequencing depth was expected to affect the degree of clonotype sharing among donors. When a handful of donors were compared, the shared fraction of clonotypes was 5% to 6.5% for naive CD4, around 3.5% for naive CD8, 2.3% for memory CD4, and 0.4% for memory CD8. Compared with non-shared clonotypes, clonotypes shared by all four sorted-subset donors had higher generation probabilities.

Using the deep immunoSEQ assay, TCR CDR3 regions were amplified from genomic DNA by multiplex PCR. Genomic DNA extracted from each cell subset was distributed evenly over all wells of several immunoSEQ 96-well plates, and each plate served as one replicate. For sorted subsets, each replicate PCR was loaded with approximately 200 ng genomic DNA, equivalent to about 30,000 T cell genomes. Purified libraries were measured with a Qubit 3.0 fluorometer, size-checked on a Bioanalyzer 2100, and measured again with the KAPA Library Quantification kit. Each immunoSEQ 96-well plate was sequenced on its own single-read 150-cycle Illumina NextSeq 550 flow cell. On the study's bioinformatics: Because the immunoSEQ output held only junctional sequences and lacked quality scores, the filtering could not match the filtering applied to full-length reads. Sequences were annotated with PyIR, a Python wrapper for IgBLAST v1.9, using IMGT germline references to assign V/J genes and CDR3. Any read was removed if the V/J assignment was weak (E-value above 1e-6), the CDR3 was missing, or the read contained stop codons, out-of-frame junctions, or ambiguous translated residues. V3J clonotypes were defined by identical inferred V gene, J gene, and CDR3 amino acid sequence. Percentage overlap between repertoires was computed as shared unique clonotypes divided by the size of the smaller repertoire. RTK rarefaction, the Chao1 estimator, and Recon v2.1 estimates of unobserved clonotypes were used to assess repertoire richness. OLGA was used to compute generation probabilities for all TCRbeta clonotypes that the gDNA method yielded from a few donors. The clones in this table, taken by TCRdb from immuneACCESS, are in-frame only. Not every clone is retained; where verified, under half of the shortfall comes from an unresolved V gene, and the cause of the rest is unknown. The D gene and trimming were derived from the DNA, and the V and J assignments and clone size from that table. The sample has about 380,000 clones on record, approximately 97% of them singletons. Together, the top ten hold around 0.29% of the sample.

The donors were healthy, HIV-negative adults who had no recently reported acute infections or vaccinations. Every donor was a Caucasian adult living in Nashville, Tennessee, USA. The CD8 memory samples were a combination of magnetically selected CD45RO+ cells and CCR7-negative CD45RA+ effector memory (TemRA) cells. Blood was obtained by leukapheresis, after which PBMCs were separated by Ficoll-Histopaque density gradient centrifugation and cryopreserved in liquid nitrogen vapor phase. Purity and quantity of every magnetically sorted T cell population were checked by analytical flow cytometry. Each sorted fraction had its genomic DNA isolated and then quantified by UV absorbance on a Nanodrop 2000c. A note on this clone: It has no known antigen specificity. It has no much larger one-base neighbor in the sample; base qualities were not kept.

From a lookup of the germline V gene, CDR1 and CDR2 are SGHTA and FQGTGA. From the cysteine up to the phenylalanine, the CDR3 has a length of 15 residues. Just CDR3 DNA is preserved here, 45 bases in frame from base 1. Trimming leaves V shorter by 6 bases and J shorter by 9 bases, with the junction holding 10 bases beyond the gene matches. The sequenced sample consisted of memory CD8+ T cells sorted from blood. The intended sense of this specimen's cell subset or site label: CD45RO+ cells pooled with CCR7-negative TemRA cells. The chain is encoded by TRBV7-3 joined to TRBJ2-2; a stretch of 10 junction bases matches TRBD1. The clonotype was recovered from a man aged 25 to 40 in good health. CDR3 protein: CASSSDRGRNRELFF. The DNA sequence is TGTGCCAGCAGTTCAGACAGGGGGCGCAACCGGGAGCTGTTTTTT.